This T cell receptor beta chain was obtained from a study of blood T cell repertoires in COVID-19. Study context: Acute and convalescent COVID-19 samples came from the United States, Italy and Spain. T cells, B-cell-depleted T cells, or PBMCs provided the cDNA or gDNA that served as material.

The Seattle patients joined while their infection was active and were tracked longitudinally afterward. In the original analysis: Estimation of nucleated cell counts relied on the amplification of reference gene primers. TCRdb keeps only in-frame clones here, not all; method: immunoSEQ multiplex PCR. That table gives V, J and clone size, and the DNA gave D and trimming. The sample lists 200,000 to 300,000 clones, more than 75% seen once, with over 4% in the top ten. CDR3 length: 14 residues. CDR1 and CDR2 (germline): SGHRS, YFSETQ. V lost 4 bases, J lost 13 bases, and 18 bases lay in between. Material: peripheral blood. This TCR was recovered from a woman aged 60-75 years with COVID-19, enrolled during active disease. J is TRBJ1-6 and V is TRBV5-1; a weak D match, TRBD1 (5 bases). The CDR3: CASSPLSSGGPLHF. Here the CDR3 DNA reads TGCGCCAGCAGCCCTCTCAGTTCCGGGGGTCCCCTCCACTTT.